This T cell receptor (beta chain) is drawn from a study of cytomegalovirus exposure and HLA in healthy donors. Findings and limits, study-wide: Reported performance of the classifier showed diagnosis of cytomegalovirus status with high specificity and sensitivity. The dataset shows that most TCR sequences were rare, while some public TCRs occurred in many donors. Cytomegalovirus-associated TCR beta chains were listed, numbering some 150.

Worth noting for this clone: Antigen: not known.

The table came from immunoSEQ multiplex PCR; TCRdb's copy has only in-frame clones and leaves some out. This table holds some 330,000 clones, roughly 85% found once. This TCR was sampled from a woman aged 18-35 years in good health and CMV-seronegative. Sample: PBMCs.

Written as DNA, the CDR3 is TGTGCCAGCAGAGCAAAGGTGACAGGGGCGCATGGCTACACCTTC. Translating it yields CASRAKVTGAHGYTF. The chain has TRBV27 and TRBJ1-2; 8 nucleotides line up with TRBD1. The V gene end was trimmed by 6 bases and the J gene end by 6 bases; junction bases not matched to a gene: 12. The CDR3 has 15 amino acids. The germline gives CDR1 MNHEY, CDR2 SMNVEV (reference sequence).